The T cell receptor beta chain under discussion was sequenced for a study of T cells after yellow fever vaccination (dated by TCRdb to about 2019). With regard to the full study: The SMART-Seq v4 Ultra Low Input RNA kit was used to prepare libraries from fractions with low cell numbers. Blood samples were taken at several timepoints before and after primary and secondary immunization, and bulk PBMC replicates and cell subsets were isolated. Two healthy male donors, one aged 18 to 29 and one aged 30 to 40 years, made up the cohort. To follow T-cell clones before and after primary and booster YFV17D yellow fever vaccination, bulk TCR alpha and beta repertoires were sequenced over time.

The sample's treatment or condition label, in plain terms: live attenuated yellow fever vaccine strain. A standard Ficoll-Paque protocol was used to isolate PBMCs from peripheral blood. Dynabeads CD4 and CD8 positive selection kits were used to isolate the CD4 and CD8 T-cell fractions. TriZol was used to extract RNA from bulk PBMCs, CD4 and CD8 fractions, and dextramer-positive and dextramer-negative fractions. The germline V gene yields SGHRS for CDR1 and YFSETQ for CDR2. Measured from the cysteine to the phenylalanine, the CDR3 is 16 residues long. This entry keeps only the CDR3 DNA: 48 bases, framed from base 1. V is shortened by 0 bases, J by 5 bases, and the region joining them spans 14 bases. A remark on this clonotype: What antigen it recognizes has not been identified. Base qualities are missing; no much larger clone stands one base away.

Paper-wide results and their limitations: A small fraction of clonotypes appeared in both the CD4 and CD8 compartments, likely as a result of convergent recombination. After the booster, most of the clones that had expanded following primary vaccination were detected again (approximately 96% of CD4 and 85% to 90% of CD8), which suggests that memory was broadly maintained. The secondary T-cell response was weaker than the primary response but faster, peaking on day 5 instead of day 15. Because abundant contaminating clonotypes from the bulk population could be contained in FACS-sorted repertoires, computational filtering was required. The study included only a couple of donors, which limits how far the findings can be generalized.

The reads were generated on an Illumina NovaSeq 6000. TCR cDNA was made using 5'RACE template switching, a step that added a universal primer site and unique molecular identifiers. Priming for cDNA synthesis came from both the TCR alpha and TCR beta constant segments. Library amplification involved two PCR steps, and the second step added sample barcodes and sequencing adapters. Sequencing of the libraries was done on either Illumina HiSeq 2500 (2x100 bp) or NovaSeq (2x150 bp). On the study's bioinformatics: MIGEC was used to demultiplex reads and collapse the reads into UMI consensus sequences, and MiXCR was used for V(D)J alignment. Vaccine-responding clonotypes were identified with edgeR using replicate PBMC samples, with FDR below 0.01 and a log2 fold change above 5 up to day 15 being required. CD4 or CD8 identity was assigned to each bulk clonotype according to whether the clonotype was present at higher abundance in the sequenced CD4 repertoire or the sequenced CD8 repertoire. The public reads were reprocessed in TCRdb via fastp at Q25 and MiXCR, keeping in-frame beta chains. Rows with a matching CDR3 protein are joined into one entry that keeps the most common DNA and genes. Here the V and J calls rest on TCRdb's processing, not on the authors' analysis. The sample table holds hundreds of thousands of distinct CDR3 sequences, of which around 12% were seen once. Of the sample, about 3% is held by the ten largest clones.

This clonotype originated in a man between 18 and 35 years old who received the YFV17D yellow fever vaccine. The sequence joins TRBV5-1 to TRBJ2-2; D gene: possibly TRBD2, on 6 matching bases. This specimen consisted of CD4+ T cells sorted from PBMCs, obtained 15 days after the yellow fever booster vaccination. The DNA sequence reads TGCGCCAGCAGCTTGGCGGCCTGGGGGGAAACCGGGGAGCTGTTTTTT. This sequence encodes CASSLAAWGETGELFF.